This T cell receptor beta chain was recorded in a study of CD8+ T cells in alopecia areata. Study summary: A 6-month off-drug phase came after tofacitinib, which had lasted 6 to 18 months. Scoring treated patients' severity relied on the percentage of scalp area affected.

The germline gives CDR1 SEHNR, CDR2 FQNEAQ (reference sequence). The ends were cut back, 11 bases at V and 5 bases at J, with 18 bases in the middle. This CDR3 spans 13 amino acids. Study-level results: Among the cells sequenced in scalp samples are also the resident alphabeta T cells of normal skin. Scalp clonality dropped significantly under tofacitinib, as did expanded CD8+ top-100 clones.

Sequencing relied on a cDNA template that was reverse transcribed from extracted RNA. Repertoires were generated with immunoSEQ multiplex PCR, while TCRdb's copy carries only in-frame clones and drops some. The table has fewer than 250,000 clones, roughly three fifths seen once. Regarding this clone: The antigen remains undetermined.

Sample treatment: oral pan-JAK inhibitor, 5-10 mg twice daily. V gene TRBV7-9 combines with J gene TRBJ1-1; a possible D gene is TRBD1 (5 bases). Sequenced here: CD4+ T cells sorted from blood, sampled between weeks 49 and 50, from a patient treated with tofacitinib. This clonotype originated in a human donor with alopecia areata. CDR3 sequence (DNA): TGTGCCCGTTTCGGGGGACGGTGTACTGAAGCTTTCTTT. It encodes CARFGGRCTEAFF.